Listed here are 16 T cell receptor beta chains from one sample, sequenced in a study of blood T cells in healthy people across ages. Through a sample-barcoded 5' primer and a J-beta primer mix, a second PCR was run for roughly 6 to 12 cycles. TCRdb re-derived calls from the 5' RACE reads in MiXCR, one entry per CDR3 protein. The sample gives 250,000 to 300,000 distinct CDR3 sequences, roughly 27% of which show up once; 25% to 35% is in the top ten. Sequenced sample: blood. The origin of the receptors is a woman in her 70s in good health.

This clonotype was counted between two and nine times. CDR3 region: CSALTDIRQGNTGELFF. The CDR3 bases are TGCAGTGCTCTAACGGACATCAGGCAGGGGAACACCGGGGAGCTGTTTTTT. The rearrangement links TRBV20-1 to TRBJ2-2; D might be TRBD1 (5 bases). Germline CDR1 is DFQATT and CDR2 is SNEGSKA (reference sequence). V lost 5 bases to trimming and J lost 1 base, with 20 bases between them. The CDR3 totals 17 residues.

The J gene is TRBJ1-2, the V gene TRBV27; TRBD1 aligns across 7 bases. V trimming: 4 bases; J trimming: 7 bases; junction bases outside the gene matches: 6. Germline-derived CDR1 and CDR2 are MNHEY and SMNVEV (reference sequence). There are 13 residues in the CDR3. CDR3 amino acids: CASSSTGISGYTF. CDR3 nucleotide sequence: TGTGCCAGCAGTTCGACAGGGATCTCTGGCTACACCTTC.

This clonotype was picked up a small number of times. V gene TRBV14 combines with J gene TRBJ2-2; 8 nucleotides align to TRBD2. This CDR3 comprises 16 residues. V was clipped by 9 bases and J by 3 bases; unmatched bases: 12. Germline CDR1 SGHDN, CDR2 FVKESK. CDR3 nucleotides: TGTGCCAGTCCCGCCAGAGGAGCGGGAGACACCGGGGAGCTGTTTTTT. This sequence encodes CASPARGAGDTGELFF.

This clonotype was seen once. The chain recombines TRBV5-1 with TRBJ2-5; TRBD1 matches 10 bases. The CDR3 sequence is 17 residues long. V shed 4 bases and J 9 bases; nucleotides not matched to a gene: 18. The germline CDR1 and CDR2 sequences are SGHRS and YFSETQ. CDR3 in DNA: TGCGCCAGCAGCATTCTGACAGGGGGCTTGGGTGTGGAGGCCCAGTACTTC. This codes for CASSILTGGLGVEAQYF.

The chain recombines TRBV7-2 with TRBJ2-7, with 8 bases that match TRBD1. Germline CDR1 and CDR2: SGHTA and FQGNSA. J lost 2 bases, V lost 3 bases, and 3 bases had no gene match. The CDR3 has 14 residues. CDR3 amino acids: CASSLSTGAYEQYF. Written as DNA, the CDR3 is TGTGCCAGCAGCTTGTCGACAGGGGCCTACGAGCAGTACTTC.

This clonotype was counted only a few times. The junction does not match germline at one end; this may be a read error. The J gene is TRBJ2-5, the V gene TRBV7-9, with 9 bases that match TRBD2. Germline CDR1 is SEHNR and CDR2 is FQNEAQ (reference sequence). The CDR3 covers 13 residues. The CDR3 here is CASSLTASGNPFF. The CDR3 region has the DNA TGTGCCAGCAGCTTAACGGCTAGCGGGAATCCGTTCTTC.

This clonotype appeared many times. CDR3 nucleotide sequence: TGCGCCAGCAGGCCCGGGACAGAAAGGATTCAGTACTTC. Translated, it gives CASRPGTERIQYF. The chain carries TRBV10-1 and TRBJ2-4; TRBD1 agrees at 7 bases. Germline V gene data show CDR1 as WNHNN and CDR2 as SYGVQD (reference sequence). The CDR3 totals 13 residues. V dropped 6 bases and J dropped 10; count of bases not matched to a gene: 9.

The chain employs TRBV7-8 and TRBJ2-7; tentative D call: TRBD1 (6 bases). The V and J ends lost 5 bases and 6 bases respectively, with 14 bases between them. The CDR3 has 13 amino acids. The germline V gene encodes CDR1 SGHVS and CDR2 FQNEAQ. The CDR3 bases are TGTGCCAGCAGCATCACAGACAGGCCCGAGCAGTACTTC. Encoded protein: CASSITDRPEQYF.

A few counts support this clonotype. CDR3 bases: TGTGCCAGCAGCTCGGTTCTAGCGGGAGTTGATACGCAGTATTTT. Translation: CASSSVLAGVDTQYF. J is TRBJ2-3 and V is TRBV7-9, with 10 bases matching TRBD2. V was pared by 4 bases and J by 6 bases, with 7 bases of the junction left unmatched. This CDR3 region has 15 residues. Germline CDR1 SEHNR, CDR2 FQNEAQ (reference sequence).

The genes are TRBV27 and TRBJ1-4; tentative D call: TRBD1 (5 bases). The CDR3 loop spans 14 amino acids. Germline V gives CDR1 MNHEY, CDR2 SMNVEV (reference sequence). V dropped 6 bases and J dropped 10 bases, with 18 bases sitting between them. The CDR3 region is CASRIGTRDGKLFF. As DNA, the CDR3 is TGTGCCAGCAGGATCGGGACCCGGGATGGAAAACTGTTTTTT.

Points on this clonotype: This could be a read error, since a much larger clone is one nucleotide away. The chain has TRBV29-1 and TRBJ2-5, with D unclear. Looked up from germline, CDR1 is SQVTM and CDR2 is ANQGSEA. V was shortened by 8 bases and J by 2 bases, with 9 bases between the two germline ends. This CDR3 comprises 11 residues. This CDR3 reads CSIATQETQYF. In DNA form, the CDR3 reads TGCAGCATCGCTACTCAAGAGACCCAGTACTTC.

The V call is TRBV28, the J call TRBJ2-5, with 10 bases identical to TRBD2. V shed 5 bases and J 5 bases; nucleotides not matched to a gene: 11. The CDR3 extends over 16 amino acids. Germline V gene sequence: CDR1 MDHEN, CDR2 SYDVKM. The CDR3 protein is CASSTRSGRAGETQYF. The CDR3 nucleotides are TGTGCCAGCAGTACCCGAAGCGGGAGGGCCGGGGAGACCCAGTACTTC.

This clonotype was picked up many times. The V and J genes are TRBV7-9 and TRBJ2-3; D might be TRBD1 (5 bases). CDR3 length: 16 residues. V was shortened by 5 bases and J by 4 bases, with 19 bases between the two germline ends. CDR1 is SEHNR and CDR2 is FQNEAQ in the germline V gene (reference sequence). The CDR3: CASSPNLQGGSDTQYF. The CDR3 DNA follows: TGTGCCAGCAGCCCCAACTTGCAGGGTGGGTCAGATACGCAGTATTTT.

The chain combines TRBV10-3 with TRBJ2-5; TRBD2 is a possible D gene (6 bases). The end of the DNA aligns better with TRBJ2-7, so the J call may be wrong. Germline V lookup: CDR1 ENHRY, CDR2 SYGVKD. The CDR3 is 14 amino acids. The CDR3 nucleotides are TGTGCCACCAAACGGGGACTGAACTACTACGAGCAGTACTTC. Translated: CATKRGLNYYEQYF.

This clonotype was detected a few times. The CDR3 sequence is CASSSQGNNQPQHF. The CDR3 region has the DNA TGTGCCAGCAGCTCGCAGGGGAACAATCAGCCCCAGCATTTT. This chain joins TRBV5-6 and TRBJ1-5, with D possibly TRBD1 on 6 matching bases. The ends were cut back, 3 bases at V and 3 bases at J, with 10 bases in the middle. Germline assignment: CDR1 SGHDT and CDR2 YYEEEE. This CDR3 has 14 residues.

This clonotype occurred a few times. The V call is TRBV4-1, the J call TRBJ2-5; 10 positions agree with TRBD2. The CDR3 covers 22 residues. Per germline, CDR1 MGHRA and CDR2 YSYEKL. V lost 4 bases, J lost 1 base, and 24 bases stayed unmatched. CDR3 DNA sequence: TGCGCCAGCAGCCCACGCAACGGAGGTAGCGGGAGGTTTGGACTACCCCAAGAGACCCAGTACTTC. Protein product: CASSPRNGGSGRFGLPQETQYF.